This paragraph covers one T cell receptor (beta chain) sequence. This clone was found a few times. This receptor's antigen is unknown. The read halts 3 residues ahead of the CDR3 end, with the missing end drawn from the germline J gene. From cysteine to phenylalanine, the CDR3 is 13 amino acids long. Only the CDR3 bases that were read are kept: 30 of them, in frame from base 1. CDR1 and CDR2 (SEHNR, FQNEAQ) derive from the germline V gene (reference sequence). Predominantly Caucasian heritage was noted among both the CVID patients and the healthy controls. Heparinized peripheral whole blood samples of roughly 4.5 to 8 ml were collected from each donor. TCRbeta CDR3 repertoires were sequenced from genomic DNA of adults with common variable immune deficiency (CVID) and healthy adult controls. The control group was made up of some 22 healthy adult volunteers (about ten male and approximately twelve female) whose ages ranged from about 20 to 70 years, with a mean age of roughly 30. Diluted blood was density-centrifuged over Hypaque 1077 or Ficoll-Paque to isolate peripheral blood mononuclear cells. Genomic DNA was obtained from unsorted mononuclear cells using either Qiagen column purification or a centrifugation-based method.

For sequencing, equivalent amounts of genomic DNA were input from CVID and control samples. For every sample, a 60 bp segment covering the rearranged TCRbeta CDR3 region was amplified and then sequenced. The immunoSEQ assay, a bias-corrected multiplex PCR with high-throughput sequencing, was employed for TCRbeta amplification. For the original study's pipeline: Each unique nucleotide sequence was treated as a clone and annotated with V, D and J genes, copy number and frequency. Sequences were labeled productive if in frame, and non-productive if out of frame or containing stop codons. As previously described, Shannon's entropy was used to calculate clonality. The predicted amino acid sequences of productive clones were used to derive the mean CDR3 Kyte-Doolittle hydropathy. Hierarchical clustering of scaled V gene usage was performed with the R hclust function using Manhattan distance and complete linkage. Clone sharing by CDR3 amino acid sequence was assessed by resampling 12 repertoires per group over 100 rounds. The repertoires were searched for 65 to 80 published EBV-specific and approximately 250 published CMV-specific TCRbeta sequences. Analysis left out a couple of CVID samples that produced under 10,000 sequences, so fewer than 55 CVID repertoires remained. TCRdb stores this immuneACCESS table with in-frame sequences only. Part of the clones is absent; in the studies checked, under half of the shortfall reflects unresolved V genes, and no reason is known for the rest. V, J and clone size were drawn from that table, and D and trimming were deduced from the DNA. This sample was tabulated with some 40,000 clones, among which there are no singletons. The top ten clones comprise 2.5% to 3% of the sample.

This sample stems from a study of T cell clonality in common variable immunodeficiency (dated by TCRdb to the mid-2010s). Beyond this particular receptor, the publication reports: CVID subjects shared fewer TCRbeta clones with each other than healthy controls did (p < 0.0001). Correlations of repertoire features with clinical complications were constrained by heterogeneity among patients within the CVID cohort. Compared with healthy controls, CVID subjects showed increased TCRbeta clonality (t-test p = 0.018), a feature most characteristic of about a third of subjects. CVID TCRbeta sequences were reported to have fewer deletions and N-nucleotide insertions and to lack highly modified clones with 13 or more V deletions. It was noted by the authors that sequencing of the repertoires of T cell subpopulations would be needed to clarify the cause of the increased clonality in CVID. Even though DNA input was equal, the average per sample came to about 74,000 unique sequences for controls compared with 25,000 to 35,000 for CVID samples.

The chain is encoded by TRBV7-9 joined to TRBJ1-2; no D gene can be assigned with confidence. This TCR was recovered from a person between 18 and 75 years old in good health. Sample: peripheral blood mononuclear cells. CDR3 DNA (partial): TGTGCCTTCGGGGTGCAGACCTACAATGAC. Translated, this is CAFGVQTYND. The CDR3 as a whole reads CAFGVQTYNDYTF.